This passage covers 26 T cell receptor beta chains from one sample sequenced in a study of technical replicates of blood from a handful of donors. TCRdb keeps only in-frame clones here, not all; method: immunoSEQ multiplex PCR. The sample shows roughly 71,000 clones, approximately 93% of them seen only once. The material sequenced was T cells isolated from PBMCs. These receptors all stem from a human donor in good health.

The genes are TRBV15 and TRBJ1-2; D is possibly TRBD1 (6 bases). Per germline, CDR1 LNHNV and CDR2 YYDKDF (reference sequence). The V end was cut by 1 base, the J end by 6 bases, with 12 bases between. The CDR3 consists of 14 residues. In DNA, the CDR3 is TGTGCCACCAGCAGAGCCCCACCAGGGGATGGCTACACCTTC. Protein product: CATSRAPPGDGYTF.

This clone has just a few counts. V usage is TRBV19 and J usage is TRBJ1-4; 9 positions match TRBD1. Germline-derived CDR1 and CDR2 are LNHDA and SQIVND (reference sequence). Trimming removed 3 bases from V and 8 bases from J; junction bases left unmatched: 7. The CDR3 is 15 residues long. The CDR3 nucleotides read TGTGCCAGTAGTATCCGACAGGGGGTGGCGGAAAAACTGTTTTTT. Protein: CASSIRQGVAEKLFF.

This clone was seen once. This chain joins TRBV27 and TRBJ2-7, with a weak D call TRBD2 (5 bases). V gave up 7 bases and J gave up 1 base, with 11 bases separating them. Germline CDR1 is MNHEY and CDR2 is SMNVEV (reference sequence). This CDR3 region has 13 residues. The CDR3 loop is CASTESGSYEQYF. CDR3 nucleotide sequence: TGTGCCAGCACTGAATCGGGGTCCTACGAGCAGTACTTC.

The rearrangement joins TRBV7-2 to TRBJ1-2, with D uncertain. The CDR3 consists of 13 residues. Germline CDR1 reads SGHTA; CDR2 reads FQGNSA. V dropped 5 bases and J dropped 6 bases, with 13 bases sitting between them. The CDR3 loop is CASSVRETHGYTF. As DNA, the CDR3 is TGTGCCAGCAGCGTACGAGAGACACATGGCTACACCTTC. The full variable domain, completed using reference TRBV7-2 and TRBJ1-2, is GAGVSQSPSNKVTEKGKDVELRCDPISGHTALYWYRQSLGQGLEFLIYFQGNSAPDKSGLPSDRFSAERTGGSVSTLTIQRTQQEDSAVYLCASSVRETHGYTFGSGTRLTVV.

The V gene is TRBV7-6, the J gene TRBJ2-3, with TRBD1 matching 8 bases. Trimming removed 7 bases from V and 0 bases from J; junction bases left unmatched: 18. Germline V gene sequence: CDR1 SGHVS, CDR2 FNYEAQ. This CDR3 has 19 amino acids. The CDR3 protein is CASTIRTGRVGGSTDTQYF. In DNA, the CDR3 is TGTGCCAGCACCATACGGACAGGGAGAGTAGGAGGGAGCACAGATACGCAGTATTTT.

The V call is TRBV27, the J call TRBJ2-3, with a weak D call TRBD2 (6 bases). CDR1 and CDR2 (germline): MNHEY, SMNVEV (reference sequence). This CDR3 comprises 15 residues. V lost 5 bases, J lost 5 bases, and 17 bases lay in between. CDR3 amino acids: CASSPGTSSKDTQYF. In DNA, the CDR3 is TGTGCCAGCAGTCCCGGAACTAGCAGTAAAGATACGCAGTATTTT.

The chain couples TRBV30 to TRBJ2-5, with 7 bases identical to TRBD1. CDR3 length: 16 residues. CDR1 and CDR2 from the germline V gene are GTSNPN and SVGIG (reference sequence). The V gene end was trimmed by 1 base and the J gene end by 1 base; junction bases not matched to a gene: 9. The CDR3 coding sequence is TGTGCCTGGAGTGGACGACAGGGTGAGGGCCAAGAGACCCAGTACTTC. This gives the protein CAWSGRQGEGQETQYF.

V is TRBV11-2 and J is TRBJ1-1; D is unclear. V lost 3 bases to trimming and J lost 3 bases, with 8 bases between them. Germline CDR1 reads SGHAT; CDR2 reads FQNNGV. This CDR3 region has 13 residues. CDR3 sequence (DNA): TGTGCCAGCAGCTTGCCGGTGGACACTGAAGCTTTCTTT. It translates to CASSLPVDTEAFF.

The rearrangement links TRBV30 to TRBJ2-3; 8 bases line up with TRBD2. V shed 4 bases, J shed 1 base, and the junction held 4 bases outside the gene matches. CDR3 length: 14 amino acids. Germline CDR1 reads GTSNPN; CDR2 reads SVGIG (reference sequence). The CDR3 DNA sequence: TGTGCCTGGAAGGAAGCGGGAGGCACAGATACGCAGTATTTT. This gives the protein CAWKEAGGTDTQYF.

This clone was detected only once. The V and J genes are TRBV6-5 and TRBJ2-5, with D possibly TRBD2 on 5 matching bases. Trimming removed 7 bases from V and 4 bases from J, with 19 bases in between. This CDR3 is built from 15 residues. Germline V lookup: CDR1 MNHEY, CDR2 SVGAGI. The DNA for the CDR3 is TGTGCCAGCACTCTATCTTCGGGGATTGGAGAGACCCAGTACTTC. Its protein is CASTLSSGIGETQYF.

This chain links TRBV4-3 with TRBJ2-7; TRBD1 aligns across 10 bases. The CDR3 length is 15 residues. Germline CDR1 and CDR2: LGHNA and YSLEER. J gave up 5 bases and V 0 bases, and 4 bases lay outside the gene matches. The CDR3 sequence is CASSQEGQGYDEQYF. CDR3 bases: TGCGCCAGCAGCCAAGAGGGACAGGGGTACGACGAGCAGTACTTC.

Concerning this clone itself: Within the sample, other DNA sequences also encode this same CDR3. The rearrangement joins TRBV6-5 to TRBJ2-7; maybe TRBD1 (5 bases). V lost 2 bases, J lost 4 bases, and 6 bases lay in between. The CDR3 length is 12 residues. The germline gives CDR1 MNHEY, CDR2 SVGAGI. The CDR3 loop reads CASSYRGYEQYF. DNA of the CDR3: TGTGCCAGCAGTTACAGGGGATACGAGCAGTACTTC.

The V gene is TRBV7-3, the J gene TRBJ1-5; no clear D gene. The CDR3 has 12 amino acids. The V and J ends lost 6 bases and 6 bases respectively, with 9 bases between them. Germline CDR1 reads SGHTA; CDR2 reads FQGTGA. The CDR3 coding sequence is TGTGCCAGCAGTTACTTAACTCAGCCCCAGCATTTT. Amino acid sequence: CASSYLTQPQHF.

The chain is built from TRBV10-2 and TRBJ2-2, with D possibly being TRBD1 (6 bases). V dropped 3 bases and J dropped 7 bases, with 15 bases sitting between them. CDR1 and CDR2 from the germline V gene are WSHSY and SAAADI. This CDR3 has 15 amino acids. CDR3 sequence reads: CASSETGTPFGELFF. The CDR3 coding sequence is TGCGCCAGCAGTGAAACAGGGACGCCTTTCGGGGAGCTGTTTTTT.

This clone was counted once. The chain uses TRBV6-5 and TRBJ2-1, with 9 bases aligning to TRBD2. Germline CDR1 and CDR2: MNHEY and SVGAGI. This CDR3 has 14 amino acids. V gave up 11 bases and J gave up 7 bases; unmatched junction bases: 12. The CDR3 DNA is TGTGCCTCCAAGGAGGGACTAGCTCTAAATGAGCAGTTCTTC. This translates into CASKEGLALNEQFF.

The sample holds one count of this clone. The chain is built from TRBV30 and TRBJ2-5; 9 positions match TRBD1. The germline gives CDR1 GTSNPN, CDR2 SVGIG (reference sequence). The ends lost 3 bases at V and 4 bases at J; junction bases unmatched: 3. The CDR3 contains 13 residues. This CDR3 is CAWRDRGRETQYF. The CDR3 DNA follows: TGTGCCTGGAGGGACAGGGGAAGAGAGACCCAGTACTTC.

The chain joins TRBV2 to TRBJ2-2, with a possible D match to TRBD2 (5 bases). The germline CDR1 and CDR2 sequences are SNHLY and FYNNEI. This CDR3 has 13 amino acids. V was cut by 4 bases and J by 4 bases, with 7 bases left in between. The CDR3: CASSAAGTGELFF. The CDR3 nucleotides are TGTGCCAGCAGTGCGGCGGGCACCGGGGAGCTGTTTTTT.

V gene TRBV19 combines with J gene TRBJ1-2; TRBD1 aligns across 7 bases. CDR1 and CDR2 from the germline V gene are LNHDA and SQIVND (reference sequence). V lost 8 bases and J lost 8; bases outside the gene matches: 17. This CDR3 has 15 amino acids. This chain's CDR3 is CASERGQERTLGYTF. In DNA form, the CDR3 reads TGTGCCAGTGAAAGAGGACAGGAAAGAACCTTAGGCTACACCTTC.

The rearrangement links TRBV9 to TRBJ2-3; no clear D gene. Trimming took 4 bases from V and 0 from J, leaving 9 bases between them. The CDR3 has 14 amino acids. Germline loops: CDR1 SGDLS, CDR2 YYNGEE. CDR3 DNA sequence: TGTGCCAGCAGCTCGTCTCCTAGCACAGATACGCAGTATTTT. It specifies CASSSSPSTDTQYF.

This chain uses TRBV19 with TRBJ2-1; 7 bases are a match to TRBD2. V was clipped by 2 bases and J by 2 bases; unmatched bases: 9. The CDR3 runs 17 residues. Germline V gene data show CDR1 as LNHDA and CDR2 as SQIVND (reference sequence). The CDR3 bases are TGTGCCAGTAGTATAACCAAGGGAGGGGTTACCTACAATGAGCAGTTCTTC. Translating gives CASSITKGGVTYNEQFF.

The chain employs TRBV27 and TRBJ2-7, with TRBD2 identical over 12 bases. V lost 3 bases to trimming and J lost 6 bases; unmatched junction nucleotides: 0. CDR1 is MNHEY and CDR2 is SMNVEV in the germline V gene (reference sequence). CDR3 length equals 13 residues. The CDR3 DNA reads TGTGCCAGCAGTTTGACTAGCGGGAGCGAGCAGTACTTC. Its protein product is CASSLTSGSEQYF.

The genes are TRBV27 and TRBJ2-1; no firm D call. CDR3 length: 13 residues. V was shortened by 2 bases and J by 6 bases, with 8 bases between the two germline ends. Germline CDR1 reads MNHEY; CDR2 reads SMNVEV (reference sequence). The CDR3 DNA reads as TGTGCCAGCAGTTTAGGGCTGGGCAATGAGCAGTTCTTC. This sequence encodes CASSLGLGNEQFF.

The chain employs TRBV9 and TRBJ2-3, with D hard to call. Trimming cost V 2 bases and J 3 bases, with 4 bases left between them. The germline CDR1 and CDR2 sequences are SGDLS and YYNGEE. CDR3 length: 12 amino acids. Here the CDR3 DNA reads TGTGCCAGCAGCGTTCTGACAGATACGCAGTATTTT. This translates into CASSVLTDTQYF.

The chain couples TRBV5-1 to TRBJ2-7; a possible D gene is TRBD2 (5 bases). Trimming pared 0 bases from V and 3 bases from J, leaving 10 bases between. Germline loops: CDR1 SGHRS, CDR2 YFSETQ. The CDR3 runs to 14 residues. CDR3 region: CASSLDWGVYEQYF. In DNA form, the CDR3 reads TGCGCCAGCAGCTTGGATTGGGGAGTCTACGAGCAGTACTTC.

This rearrangement joins TRBV5-6 to TRBJ2-1; possibly TRBD2 for D (5 bases). The CDR3 sequence is 14 residues long. Trimming stripped 3 bases from V and 5 bases from J, with 12 bases between. The germline CDR1 and CDR2 sequences are SGHDT and YYEEEE. CDR3 in amino acids: CASSSLRGDNEQFF. In DNA, the CDR3 is TGTGCCAGCAGCTCTCTCCGGGGTGACAATGAGCAGTTCTTC.

The rearrangement uses TRBV4-1 and TRBJ1-1; 9 bases map to TRBD1. The CDR3 totals 18 residues. Germline V gene data show CDR1 as MGHRA and CDR2 as YSYEKL. The junction had 13 bases not matched to a gene; V was cut back by 4 bases and J by 1 base. The CDR3 spells CASSPYSTYRGQNTEAFF. As DNA, the CDR3 is TGCGCCAGCAGCCCGTACAGTACTTACAGGGGGCAGAACACTGAAGCTTTCTTT.